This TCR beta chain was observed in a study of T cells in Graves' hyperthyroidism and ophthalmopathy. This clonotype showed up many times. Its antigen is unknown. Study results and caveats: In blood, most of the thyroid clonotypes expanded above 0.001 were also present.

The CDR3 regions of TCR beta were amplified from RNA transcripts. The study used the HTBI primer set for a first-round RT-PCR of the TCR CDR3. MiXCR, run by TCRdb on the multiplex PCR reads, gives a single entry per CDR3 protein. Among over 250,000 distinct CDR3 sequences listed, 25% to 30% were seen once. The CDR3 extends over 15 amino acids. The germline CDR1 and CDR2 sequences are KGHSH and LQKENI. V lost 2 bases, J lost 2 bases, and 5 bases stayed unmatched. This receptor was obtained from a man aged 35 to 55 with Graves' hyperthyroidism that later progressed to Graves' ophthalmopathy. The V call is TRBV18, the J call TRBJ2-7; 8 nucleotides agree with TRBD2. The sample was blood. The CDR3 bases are TGTGCCAGCTCACCAGTAGCGGGAAGTGCCTACGAGCAGTACTTC. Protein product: CASSPVAGSAYEQYF.